The text below deals with one TCR beta chain. The germline V gene has CDR1 LGHNA and CDR2 YSLEER. The CDR3 has 15 residues. V dropped 1 base and J dropped 5 bases, with 13 bases sitting between them. The entry originates in a study of T cell changes during pregnancy in multiple sclerosis. Data came from immunoSEQ multiplex PCR; TCRdb stores just in-frame clones and leaves some out. The sample has almost 40,000 clones; about 93% are singletons. The chain links TRBV4-3 to TRBJ2-3; a weak D match, TRBD1 (6 bases). The sequences come from CD4+ T cells from peripheral blood mononuclear cells, collected in the second trimester of pregnancy. The receptor was isolated from a female donor in good health, enrolled as a control in a pregnancy study. CDR3 sequence: CASSQVWGPGDTQYF. The CDR3 DNA sequence: TGCGCCAGCAGCCAAGTGTGGGGGCCTGGAGATACGCAGTATTTT.